This record concerns one T cell receptor beta chain sequence. Investigators amplified TCR beta CDR3 regions from RNA transcripts. The workflow started with a first-round RT-PCR run with HTBI primers and then moved on to a second-round multiplex PCR. TCRdb passed the multiplex PCR reads through MiXCR, listing each CDR3 protein once. The sample contains some 750,000 distinct CDR3 sequences, 40% of which appear only once. These data are taken from a study of Graves' ophthalmopathy and Graves' hyperthyroidism. The CDR3 runs 15 residues. Germline-derived CDR1 and CDR2 are DFQATT and SNEGSKA (reference sequence). Trimming cost V 0 bases and J 5 bases, with 16 bases left between them. Diagnosis was based on clinical symptoms, serum thyroxine, TRAb, thyroid ultrasound and orbital computed tomography. PBMCs originated in about 9.8 ml of fresh peripheral blood.

This chain links TRBV20-1 with TRBJ2-5; D may be TRBD2 (7 bases). This receptor was identified in an adult man with Graves' ophthalmopathy. Sequencing was carried out using peripheral blood. The CDR3 is CSARDFKQGGETQYF. The CDR3 nucleotides are TGCAGTGCTAGAGATTTCAAACAGGGAGGGGAGACCCAGTACTTC.